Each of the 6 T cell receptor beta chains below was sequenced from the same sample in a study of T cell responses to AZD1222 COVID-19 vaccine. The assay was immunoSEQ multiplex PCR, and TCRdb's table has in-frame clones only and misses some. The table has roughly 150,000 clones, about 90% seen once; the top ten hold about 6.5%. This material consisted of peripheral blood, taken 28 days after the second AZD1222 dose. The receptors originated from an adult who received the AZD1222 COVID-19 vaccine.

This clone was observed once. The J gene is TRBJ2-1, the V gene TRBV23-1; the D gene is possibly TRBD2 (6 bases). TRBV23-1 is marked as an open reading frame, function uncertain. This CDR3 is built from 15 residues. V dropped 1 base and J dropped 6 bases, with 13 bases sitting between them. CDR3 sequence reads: CASSQWSPGGNEQFF. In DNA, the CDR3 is TGCGCCAGCAGTCAATGGTCCCCCGGGGGCAATGAGCAGTTCTTC.

The CDR3 loop is CASSLRLLGEQYF. The CDR3 nucleotides read TGTGCCAGCAGTTTACGCCTACTCGGGGAGCAGTACTTC. J is TRBJ2-7 and V is TRBV27, with unresolved D. CDR3 length equals 13 residues. Germline assignment: CDR1 MNHEY and CDR2 SMNVEV (reference sequence). Trimming took off 2 bases at V and 7 bases at J, with 12 bases between the two ends.

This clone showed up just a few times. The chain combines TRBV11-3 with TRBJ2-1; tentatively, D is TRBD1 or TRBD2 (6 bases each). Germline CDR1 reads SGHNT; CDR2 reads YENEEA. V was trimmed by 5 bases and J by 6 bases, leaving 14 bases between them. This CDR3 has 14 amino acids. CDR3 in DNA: TGTGCCAGCAGCGCCTACGGGGGCCGCAATGAGCAGTTCTTC. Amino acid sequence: CASSAYGGRNEQFF.

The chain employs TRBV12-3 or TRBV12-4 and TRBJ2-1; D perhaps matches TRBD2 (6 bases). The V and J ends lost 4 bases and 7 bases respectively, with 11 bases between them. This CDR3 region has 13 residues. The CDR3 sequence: CASSWTTENEQFF. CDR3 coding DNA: TGTGCCAGCAGTTGGACTACCGAAAATGAGCAGTTCTTC.

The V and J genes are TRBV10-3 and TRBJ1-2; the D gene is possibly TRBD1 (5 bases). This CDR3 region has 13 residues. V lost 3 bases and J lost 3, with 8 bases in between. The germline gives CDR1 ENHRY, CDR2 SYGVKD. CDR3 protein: CAISDREDYGYTF. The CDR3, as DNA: TGTGCCATCAGTGACAGGGAGGACTATGGCTACACCTTC.

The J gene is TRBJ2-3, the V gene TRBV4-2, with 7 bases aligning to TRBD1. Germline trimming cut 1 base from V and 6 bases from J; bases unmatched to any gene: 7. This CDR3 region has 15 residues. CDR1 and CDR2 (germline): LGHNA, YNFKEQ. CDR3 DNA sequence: TGTGCCAGCAGCCAAGGACAGGGTAGGTTTGATACGCAGTATTTT. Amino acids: CASSQGQGRFDTQYF.